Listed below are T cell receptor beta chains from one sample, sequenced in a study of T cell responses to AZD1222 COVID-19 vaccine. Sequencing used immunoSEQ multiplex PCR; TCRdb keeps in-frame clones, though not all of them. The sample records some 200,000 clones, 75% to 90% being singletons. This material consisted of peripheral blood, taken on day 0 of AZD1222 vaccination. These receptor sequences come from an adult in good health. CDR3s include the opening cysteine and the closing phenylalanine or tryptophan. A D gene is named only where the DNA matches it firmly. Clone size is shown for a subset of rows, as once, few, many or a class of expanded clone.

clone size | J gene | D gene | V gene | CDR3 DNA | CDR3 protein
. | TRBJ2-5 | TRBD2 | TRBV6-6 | TGTGCCAGCACCTCGGGGATCGGGGGAGGGGAGACCCAGTACTTC | CASTSGIGGGETQYF
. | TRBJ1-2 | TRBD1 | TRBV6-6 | TGTGCCAGCAGTTACGAGGGCAGGGGGCCTTATGGCTACACCTTC | CASSYEGRGPYGYTF
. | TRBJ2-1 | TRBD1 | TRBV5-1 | TGCGCCAGCAGCCCGCAGGGACAGGGAATACGCTACAATGAGCAGTTCTTC | CASSPQGQGIRYNEQFF
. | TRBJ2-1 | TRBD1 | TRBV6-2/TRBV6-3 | TGTGCCAGCAGTTACTCGGGTGGGACAGGGTCGAAGTTCTTC | CASSYSGGTGSKFF
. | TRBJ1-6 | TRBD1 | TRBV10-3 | TGTGCCATCAGTGGAGACAGGGCCTGGGATTCACCCCTCCACTTT | CAISGDRAWDSPLHF
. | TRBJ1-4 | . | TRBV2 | TGTGCCAGCAGTGGGGGGACCAATGAAAAACTGTTTTTT | CASSGGTNEKLFF
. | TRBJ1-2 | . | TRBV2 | TGTGCCAGCAGCATCTTTGCGGGGGCGGCCTATGGCTACACCTTC | CASSIFAGAAYGYTF
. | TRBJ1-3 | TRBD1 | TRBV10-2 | TGCGCCAGCAGTGATCAGGGGGCGAGTAACACCATATATTTT | CASSDQGASNTIYF
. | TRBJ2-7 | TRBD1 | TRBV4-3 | TGCGCCAGCAGCCAACAGGGGGACGAGCAGTACTTC | CASSQQGDEQYF
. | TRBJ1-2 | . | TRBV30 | TGTGCCTGGGGGGGGCGGAGTGGCTACACCTTC | CAWGGRSGYTF
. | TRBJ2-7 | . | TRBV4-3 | TGCGCCAGCAGCCAAGATCGGGGTAGTTTAACTCACGAGCAGTACTTC | CASSQDRGSLTHEQYF
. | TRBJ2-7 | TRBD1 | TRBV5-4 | TGTGCCAGCAGCTCGGGGACAGACCCGAGCTCCTACGAGCAGTACTTC | CASSSGTDPSSYEQYF
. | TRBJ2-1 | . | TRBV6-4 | TGTGCCAGCAGTGAATCCTTTTACAATGAGCAGTTCTTC | CASSESFYNEQFF
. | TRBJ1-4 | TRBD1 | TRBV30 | TGTGCCTGGAGGGAGACAGGGGGAGACGAAAAACTGTTTTTT | CAWRETGGDEKLFF
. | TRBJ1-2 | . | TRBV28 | TGTGCCAGCAGGCCACAGGGCTCCGGCTACACCTTC | CASRPQGSGYTF
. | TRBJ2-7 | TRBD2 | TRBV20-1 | TGCAGTGCTAGTCCCGGGAGGGATCGCGAGCAGTACTTC | CSASPGRDREQYF
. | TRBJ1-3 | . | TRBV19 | TGTGCCAGTAGTAGACCACCCGGGGACGGCGGAAACACCATATATTTT | CASSRPPGDGGNTIYF
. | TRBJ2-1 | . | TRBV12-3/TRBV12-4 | TGTGCCAGCAGCCCTGCCGGGAGACAGTTCTTC | CASSPAGRQFF
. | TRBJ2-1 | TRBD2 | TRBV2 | TGTGCCAGCAGTTTTGGGGGGCTCGGACTAGCGGGAGGCAGTGAGCAGTTCTTC | CASSFGGLGLAGGSEQFF
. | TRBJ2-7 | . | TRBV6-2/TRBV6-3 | TGTGCCAGCAGTTACTCCTTCTCCTCCTACGAGCAGTACTTC | CASSYSFSSYEQYF
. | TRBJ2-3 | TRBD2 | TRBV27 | TGTGCCAGCAGGACCCTAGCGGGCACAGATACGCAGTATTTT | CASRTLAGTDTQYF
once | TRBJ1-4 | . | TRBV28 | TGTGCCATCGGGGGGCGAGATGAAAAACTGTTTTTT | CAIGGRDEKLFF
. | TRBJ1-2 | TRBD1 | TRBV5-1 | TGCGCCAGCAGCCCATCGACAGGGGTTAATTACTATGGCTACACCTTC | CASSPSTGVNYYGYTF
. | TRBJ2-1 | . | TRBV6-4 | TGTGCCAGCAGTGTGACTCCCGACACATACAATGAGCAGTTCTTC | CASSVTPDTYNEQFF
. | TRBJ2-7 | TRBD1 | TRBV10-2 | TGCGCCAGCAGTATAGGGACAGGGGGTTTCTACGAGCAGTACTTC | CASSIGTGGFYEQYF
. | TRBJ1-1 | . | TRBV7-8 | TGTGCCAGCAGCCCCAAGGGGGGGGCCTACCTACACACTGAAGCTTTCTTT | CASSPKGGAYLHTEAFF
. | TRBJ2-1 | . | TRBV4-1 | TGCGCCAGCAGCCGCTCGAGGGATGAGCAGTTCTTC | CASSRSRDEQFF
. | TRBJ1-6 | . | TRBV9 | TGTGCCAGCAGCCCCGCCTCGGCGACCGGTAATTCACCCCTCCACTTT | CASSPASATGNSPLHF
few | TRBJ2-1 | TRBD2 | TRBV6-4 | TGTGCCAGCAGTGTCGGGACTAGCGGGAGCGATGAGCAGTTCTTC | CASSVGTSGSDEQFF
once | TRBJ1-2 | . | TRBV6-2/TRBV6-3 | TGTGCCAGCAGTTACTCGCTGGGTGGCTACACCTTC | CASSYSLGGYTF
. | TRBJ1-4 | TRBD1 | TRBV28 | TGTGCCAGCAGTTTTGGGGGACAGGGGGCGCGGGGTGAAAAACTGTTTTTT | CASSFGGQGARGEKLFF
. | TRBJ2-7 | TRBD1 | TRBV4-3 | TGCGCCAGCAGCCAAGGGACAGGGAAATACGAGCAGTACTTC | CASSQGTGKYEQYF
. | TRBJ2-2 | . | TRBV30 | TGTGCCTGGAGTGTATGGGGGGCAATGAACACCGGGGAGCTGTTTTTT | CAWSVWGAMNTGELFF
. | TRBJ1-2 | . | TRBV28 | TGTGCCAGCAGTCCGGTCTTCGGACAGAACTATGGCTACACCTTC | CASSPVFGQNYGYTF
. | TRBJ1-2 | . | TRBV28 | TGTGCCAGCACACGGGGGAATTTGGCTAACTATGGCTACACCTTC | CASTRGNLANYGYTF
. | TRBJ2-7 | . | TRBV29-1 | TGCAGCGTTTACCGGGACCTTCGCTCCTACGAGCAGTACTTC | CSVYRDLRSYEQYF
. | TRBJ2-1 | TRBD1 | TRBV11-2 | TGTGCCAGCAGCTTACGGGACAGGGGGTGGGATGAGCAGTTCTTC | CASSLRDRGWDEQFF
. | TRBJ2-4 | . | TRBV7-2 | TGTGCCAGCAGCACCGACCAAAACATTCAGTACTTC | CASSTDQNIQYF
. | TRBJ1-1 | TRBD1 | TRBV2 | TGTGCCAGCAGTCCACCGGGACAGGGCTGGACTGAAGCTTTCTTT | CASSPPGQGWTEAFF
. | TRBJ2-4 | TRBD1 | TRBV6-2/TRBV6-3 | TGTGCCAGCAGTTACGGGGTCGGGGACAGGGGGCTCCTTATCGGAAGAAACATTCAGTACTTC | CASSYGVGDRGLLIGRNIQYF
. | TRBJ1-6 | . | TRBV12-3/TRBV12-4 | TGTGCCAGCAGCCTAACAGTGAGTTCACCCCTCCACTTT | CASSLTVSSPLHF
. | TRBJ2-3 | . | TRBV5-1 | TGCGCCAGCAGCTTGGATCTTACTGCCCGGGTTACGCAGTATTTT | CASSLDLTARVTQYF
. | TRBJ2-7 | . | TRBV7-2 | TGTGCCAGCAGCTCGATCTCCAAAGACGAGCAGTACTTC | CASSSISKDEQYF
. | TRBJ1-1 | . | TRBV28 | TGTGCCAGCGGTCTTGGGAACACTGAAGCTTTCTTT | CASGLGNTEAFF
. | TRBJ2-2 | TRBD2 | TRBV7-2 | TGTGCCAGCCAAGCTAGTGGGAGGGCCGACACCGGGGAGCTGTTTTTT | CASQASGRADTGELFF
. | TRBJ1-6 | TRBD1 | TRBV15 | TGTGCCACCAGCAGGGCGAAGGGACAGGGGGATTCACCCCTCCACTTT | CATSRAKGQGDSPLHF
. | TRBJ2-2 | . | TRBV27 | TGTGCCAGCAGTTCCCGCTTAAACACCGGGGAGCTGTTTTTT | CASSSRLNTGELFF
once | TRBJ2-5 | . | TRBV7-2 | TGTGCCAGCAGCCGATCGACGGGGGAGACCCAGTACTTC | CASSRSTGETQYF
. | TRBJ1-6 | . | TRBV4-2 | TGTGCCAGCAGCCAAGACTCGGGGGGTCACTATAATTCACCCCTCCACTTT | CASSQDSGGHYNSPLHF
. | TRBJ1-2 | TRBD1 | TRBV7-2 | TGTGCCAGCAGCTTAACCATAGGGACAGACTATGGCTACACCTTC | CASSLTIGTDYGYTF
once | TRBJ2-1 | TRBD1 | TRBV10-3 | TGTGCCATCAGTGAGGGGGGACAGGGGGCAAGGTACAATGAGCAGTTCTTC | CAISEGGQGARYNEQFF
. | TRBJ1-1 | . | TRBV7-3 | TGTGCCAGCAGCGCCAGTTTGGGAGGGAACACTGAAGCTTTCTTT | CASSASLGGNTEAFF
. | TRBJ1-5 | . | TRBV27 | TGTGCCAGCAGTTTATCCTACCAACGGGGGAGCAATCAGCCCCAGCATTTT | CASSLSYQRGSNQPQHF
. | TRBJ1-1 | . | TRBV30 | TGTGCCTGGAGGAGGGTCGGTCTGAACACTGAAGCTTTCTTT | CAWRRVGLNTEAFF
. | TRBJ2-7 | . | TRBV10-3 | TGTGCCATAGTTGATCCCTTACGAGGGCAGTACTTC | CAIVDPLRGQYF
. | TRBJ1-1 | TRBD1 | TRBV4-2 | TGTGCCAGCAGCCAAGAAGACAGGGGGGCCGCTGAAGCTTTCTTT | CASSQEDRGAAEAFF
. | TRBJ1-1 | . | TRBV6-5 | TGTGCCAGCAACCGGGGCGACACTGAAGCTTTCTTT | CASNRGDTEAFF